This passage covers 25 T cell receptor beta chains from one sample sequenced in a study of beta chain features in type 1 diabetes. Of the isolated RNA, all was reverse transcribed, and so the sequenced material was expressed TCRB transcripts. Here immunoSEQ multiplex PCR was the method, and the copy in TCRdb shows in-frame clones only, minus some. Among hundreds of thousands of clones, 15% were seen once, and the ten largest hold roughly 0.098%. Material for sequencing was naive CD4+ T cells from blood. All receptors come from a man between 18 and 35 years old in good health.

This chain links TRBV6-5 with TRBJ1-4, with a tentative D call TRBD1 (5 bases). The ends were cut back, 6 bases at V and 8 bases at J, with 16 bases in the middle. The CDR3 is 14 amino acids. Germline assignment: CDR1 MNHEY and CDR2 SVGAGI. The CDR3 DNA reads as TGTGCCAGCAGACGCGGGGGGGTAGGGGAAAAACTGTTTTTT. The encoded protein is CASRRGGVGEKLFF.

This clone was detected a few times. The J gene is TRBJ1-4, the V gene TRBV28, with 8 positions matching TRBD1. The V gene end was trimmed by 6 bases and the J gene end by 7 bases; junction bases not matched to a gene: 1. The CDR3 covers 12 residues. Germline V gene lookup returns CDR1 MDHEN and CDR2 SYDVKM. CDR3 sequence: CASRQGGEKLFF. In DNA form, the CDR3 reads TGTGCCAGCAGACAGGGGGGTGAAAAACTGTTTTTT.

This clone has just a few counts. The genes are TRBV7-2 and TRBJ2-7; D remains unclear. Trimming pared 6 bases from V and 2 bases from J, leaving 5 bases between. Germline assignment: CDR1 SGHTA and CDR2 FQGNSA. There are 11 residues in the CDR3. The DNA of the CDR3 is TGTGCCAGCAGGATGACCTACGAGCAGTACTTC. Its translation is CASRMTYEQYF.

The V and J genes are TRBV6-4 and TRBJ2-3, with 8 bases identical to TRBD2. The CDR3 covers 14 residues. Trimming at V came to 8 bases and at J to 4 bases, leaving 8 bases not matched to a gene. Germline CDR1 reads MRHNA; CDR2 reads SNTAGT. The CDR3 spells CASPVTGRADTQYF. DNA for the CDR3: TGTGCCAGCCCCGTAACCGGGAGGGCAGATACGCAGTATTTT.

The genes are TRBV9 and TRBJ1-3; weak D call: TRBD1 (5 bases). V was clipped by 3 bases and J by 2 bases, with 9 bases between them. Germline loops: CDR1 SGDLS, CDR2 YYNGEE. The CDR3 is 14 amino acids. The CDR3 protein is CASSAGDAGNTIYF. CDR3 nucleotides: TGTGCCAGCAGCGCCGGGGACGCTGGAAACACCATATATTTT.

The chain combines TRBV4-3 with TRBJ2-2; weak D call: TRBD1 (5 bases). Germline V gives CDR1 LGHNA, CDR2 YSLEER. Trimming shortened V by 1 base and J by 2 bases, and 8 bases separated the two germline ends. The CDR3 is 15 amino acids. CDR3 region: CASSQGTRNTGELFF. CDR3 DNA sequence: TGCGCCAGCAGCCAAGGGACAAGAAACACCGGGGAGCTGTTTTTT.

This clone has only a few counts. J is TRBJ2-3 and V is TRBV9; possible D gene TRBD1, 8 bases. The V gene's germline CDR1 is SGDLS and CDR2 YYNGEE. The CDR3 is 14 amino acids. Deletions cut 3 bases from V and 3 bases from J, with 11 bases between. CDR3 in DNA: TGTGCCAGCAGCGACAGGGGGGGGACAGATACGCAGTATTTT. It yields the protein CASSDRGGTDTQYF.

This clone turned up a few times. The chain combines TRBV13 with TRBJ1-2, with D unresolved. The V and J ends lost 2 bases and 0 bases respectively, with 19 bases between them. The CDR3 contains 18 residues. Germline CDR1 and CDR2: PRHDT and FYEKMQ (reference sequence). CDR3 amino acids: CASSLFPFLGGANYGYTF. Here the CDR3 DNA reads TGTGCCAGCAGCTTATTTCCCTTCCTCGGCGGAGCTAACTATGGCTACACCTTC.

The V gene is TRBV4-3, the J gene TRBJ1-2, with a weak D call TRBD1 (5 bases). This CDR3 contains 15 residues. The V end was cut by 1 base, the J end by 4 bases, with 13 bases between. Per the germline V gene, CDR1 is LGHNA and CDR2 is YSLEER. CDR3 nucleotide sequence: TGCGCCAGCAGCCAAGCATCCGGGGGAGCCTATGGCTACACCTTC. Translated, it gives CASSQASGGAYGYTF.

The V and J genes are TRBV5-6 and TRBJ2-7, with D unclear. The length of the CDR3 is 15 residues. Trimming cost V 2 bases and J 2 bases, with 14 bases left between them. Germline lookup yields CDR1 SGHDT and CDR2 YYEEEE. The CDR3 spells CASSFYPRAPYEQYF. The CDR3 coding sequence is TGTGCCAGCAGCTTTTACCCCCGAGCTCCCTACGAGCAGTACTTC.

CDR3 nucleotides: TGTGCCAGCAGCTTCCGCCTAGCGGGAGGGGACGATACGCAGTATTTT. Translated, it gives CASSFRLAGGDDTQYF. The chain combines TRBV7-6 with TRBJ2-3; the match to TRBD2 covers 12 bases. Germline V gene lookup returns CDR1 SGHVS and CDR2 FNYEAQ. This CDR3 is built from 16 residues. J gave up 6 bases and V 3 bases, and 7 bases lay outside the gene matches.

A note on this clone: The junction and the germline gene differ at one end; a read error may be behind it. The chain carries TRBV6-1 and TRBJ1-5, with 10 bases fitting TRBD1. Germline V gene sequence: CDR1 MNHNS, CDR2 SASEGT. The CDR3 runs 14 residues. CDR3 DNA sequence: TGTGCCAGCAGAGAAGGGACAGGGGTTCAGCCCCAGCATTTT. It encodes CASREGTGVQPQHF.

The chain links TRBV20-1 to TRBJ2-3, with D hard to call. Germline CDR1 and CDR2: DFQATT and SNEGSKA (reference sequence). This CDR3 region has 11 residues. Trimming removed 2 bases at V and 2 bases at J, with 2 bases between. In nucleotides, the CDR3 is TGCAGTGCTAGATTCACAGATACGCAGTATTTT. Translating gives CSARFTDTQYF.

A single count supports this clone. One junction end does not reproduce the germline sequence, and a read error may be involved. This chain uses TRBV7-7 with TRBJ2-1; perhaps TRBD1 as D (5 bases). The CDR3 sequence is 15 residues long. Germline CDR1 reads SSHAT; CDR2 reads FNYEAQ (reference sequence). The CDR3 nucleotides read TGTGCTAGCAGCTTAGCCCAGGGTGGGGTAGGTGAGCAGTTCTTC. Translating gives CASSLAQGGVGEQFF.

This clone appeared a few times. CDR3 coding DNA: TGTGCCAGCAGTTTATTAACGTCCGGGGAGAAGTACTTC. The encoded protein is CASSLLTSGEKYF. This rearrangement joins TRBV28 to TRBJ2-7; weak D call: TRBD2 (5 bases). CDR3 length: 13 amino acids. The germline CDR1 and CDR2 sequences are MDHEN and SYDVKM. V lost 1 base, J lost 11 bases, and 15 bases lay in between.

V gene TRBV5-6 combines with J gene TRBJ2-5; D perhaps matches TRBD2 (6 bases). The CDR3 loop spans 16 amino acids. Trimming pared 4 bases from V and 5 bases from J, leaving 21 bases between. In germline, CDR1 is SGHDT, CDR2 YYEEEE. The CDR3 nucleotides are TGTGCCAGCAGCCCTACCCGACTAGAAGGTACGGAGACCCAGTACTTC. Amino acid sequence: CASSPTRLEGTETQYF.

This clone was seen a handful of times. The chain carries TRBV9 and TRBJ1-6, with a tentative D call TRBD1 (5 bases). The germline V and J ends were trimmed by 5 bases and 0 bases, with 15 bases remaining between them. Germline-derived CDR1 and CDR2 are SGDLS and YYNGEE. This CDR3 comprises 17 residues. CDR3 loop: CASSGTPQSSYNSPLHF. The CDR3 bases are TGTGCCAGCAGTGGGACTCCACAGAGCTCCTATAATTCACCCCTCCACTTT.

V is TRBV5-1 and J is TRBJ2-7; D is possibly TRBD2 (5 bases). The V and J ends lost 0 bases and 3 bases respectively, with 16 bases between them. The CDR3 extends over 16 amino acids. Germline values: CDR1 SGHRS, CDR2 YFSETQ. CDR3 in DNA: TGCGCCAGCAGCTTGGGATTGGCGCGGGCGTTCTACGAGCAGTACTTC. Protein product: CASSLGLARAFYEQYF.

This clone showed up just a few times. This sequence joins TRBV5-6 and TRBJ2-5; D gene unclear. The germline V gene has CDR1 SGHDT and CDR2 YYEEEE. V gave up 3 bases and J gave up 2 bases, with 2 bases separating them. The CDR3 spans 11 residues. CDR3 protein: CASSWQETQYF. CDR3 in DNA: TGTGCCAGCAGCTGGCAAGAGACCCAGTACTTC. The whole variable domain, remainder taken from reference TRBV5-6 and TRBJ2-5, is DAGVTQSPTHLIKTRGQQVTLRCSPKSGHDTVSWYQQALGQGPQFIFQYYEEEERQRGNFPDRFSGHQFPNYSSELNVNALLLGDSALYLCASSWQETQYFGPGTRLLVL.

On this clone itself: Other DNA sequences in the sample encode the same CDR3. The chain links TRBV7-8 to TRBJ2-7, with TRBD2 identical over 11 bases. This CDR3 is 13 amino acids long. V trimming: 4 bases; J trimming: 6 bases; junction bases outside the gene matches: 2. CDR1 SGHVS and CDR2 FQNEAQ come from the germline V gene. The CDR3 DNA follows: TGTGCCAGCAGCTCAGGACTAGCGGGCGAGCAGTACTTC. Its translation: CASSSGLAGEQYF.

This clone was observed a few times. This chain uses TRBV5-1 with TRBJ1-4; no definite D call. Germline assignment: CDR1 SGHRS and CDR2 YFSETQ. V was cut by 2 bases and J by 0 bases, with 14 bases left in between. The CDR3 has 17 residues. In DNA, the CDR3 is TGCGCCAGCAGCTTCAGCTCAGGCTCAGCAACTAATGAAAAACTGTTTTTT. The encoded protein is CASSFSSGSATNEKLFF.

The chain has TRBV2 and TRBJ1-4; 10 positions match TRBD1. Germline assignment: CDR1 SNHLY and CDR2 FYNNEI. V dropped 8 bases and J dropped 11; count of bases not matched to a gene: 11. The CDR3 is 14 residues long. The CDR3 is CASGSGTGVGKLFF. The DNA for the CDR3 is TGTGCCAGCGGCTCCGGGACAGGGGTCGGGAAACTGTTTTTT.

V is TRBV18 and J is TRBJ2-3; unclear D gene. The CDR3 runs to 13 residues. Per germline, CDR1 KGHSH and CDR2 LQKENI. The germline V and J ends were trimmed by 3 bases and 6 bases, with 10 bases remaining between them. The CDR3 DNA follows: TGTGCCAGCTCACCGTTGGGCAGGGATACGCAGTATTTT. Amino acids: CASSPLGRDTQYF.

In this sample, this clone turned up a few times. J is TRBJ2-7 and V is TRBV6-5; 9 bases match TRBD1. Trimming cost V 0 bases and J 3 bases; bases outside gene matches: 0. Germline V lookup: CDR1 MNHEY, CDR2 SVGAGI. The CDR3 is 14 amino acids. The CDR3 here is CASSYSDRGYEQYF. The DNA for the CDR3 is TGTGCCAGCAGTTACTCGGACAGGGGCTACGAGCAGTACTTC.

V usage is TRBV9 and J usage is TRBJ2-3; TRBD2 aligns across 12 bases. V gave up 1 base and J gave up 0 bases; unmatched junction bases: 15. The germline V gene encodes CDR1 SGDLS and CDR2 YYNGEE. The CDR3 totals 21 residues. The CDR3 nucleotides are TGTGCCAGCAGCGTAACCCCCCTGACTAGCGGGAGATATCTCAGCACAGATACGCAGTATTTT. It specifies CASSVTPLTSGRYLSTDTQYF.